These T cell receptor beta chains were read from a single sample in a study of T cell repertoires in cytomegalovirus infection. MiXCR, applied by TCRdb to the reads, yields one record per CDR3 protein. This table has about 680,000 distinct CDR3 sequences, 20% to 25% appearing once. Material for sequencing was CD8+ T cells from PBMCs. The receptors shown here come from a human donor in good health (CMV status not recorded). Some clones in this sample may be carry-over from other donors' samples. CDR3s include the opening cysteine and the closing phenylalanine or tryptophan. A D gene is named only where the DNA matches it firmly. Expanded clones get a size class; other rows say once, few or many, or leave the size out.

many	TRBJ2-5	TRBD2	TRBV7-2	TGTGCCAGCAGCACCACGGGGGGGAGGACCCAGTACTTC	CASSTTGGRTQYF
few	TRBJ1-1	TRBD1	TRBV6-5	TGTGCCAGCAGTTACTCGGCAGGGGGAGAGACTGAAGCTTTCTTT	CASSYSAGGETEAFF
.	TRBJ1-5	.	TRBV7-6	TGTACCAGCAGCTTGGGCCCTGGCAATCAGCCCCAGCATTTT	CTSSLGPGNQPQHF
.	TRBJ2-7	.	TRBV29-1	TGCAGCGCCCTAGGAAACGAGCAGTACTTC	CSALGNEQYF
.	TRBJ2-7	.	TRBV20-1	TGCAGTGCTAGAGATCAGTGGTCCTACGAGCAGTACTTC	CSARDQWSYEQYF
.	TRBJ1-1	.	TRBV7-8	TGTGCCAGCAGCAAAGAGGGGCATCCGCGCACTGAAGCTTTCTTT	CASSKEGHPRTEAFF
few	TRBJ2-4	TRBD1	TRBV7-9	TGTGCCAGCAGCCCCGTGGCACAGGGGGCCATTCAGTACTTC	CASSPVAQGAIQYF
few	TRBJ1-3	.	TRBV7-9	TGTGCCAGCAGTCCAGGGGTCACCCCCTCTGGAAACACCATATATTTT	CASSPGVTPSGNTIYF
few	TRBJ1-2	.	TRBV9	TGTGCCAGCAGCGTAGCCGACAGGCTCTATGGCTACACCTTC	CASSVADRLYGYTF
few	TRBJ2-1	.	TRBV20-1	TGCAGTGCTAGAGACCCGGGGACTTCTGTCAATGAGCAGTTCTTC	CSARDPGTSVNEQFF
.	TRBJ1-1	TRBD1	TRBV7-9	TGTGCCAGCAGCTCACCGGACAGGGGGGGCACTGAAGCTTTCTTT	CASSSPDRGGTEAFF
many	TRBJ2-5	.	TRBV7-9	TGTGCCAGCAGCGACAGCCAAGAGACCCAGTACTTC	CASSDSQETQYF
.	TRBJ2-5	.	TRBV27	TGTGCCAGCAGTTCCCCCGGTTCGGGGGAAGAGACCCAGTACTTC	CASSSPGSGEETQYF
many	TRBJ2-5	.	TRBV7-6	TGTGCCAGCAGCTTAGCTCGAGGGATTTTAGAGACCCAGTACTTC	CASSLARGILETQYF
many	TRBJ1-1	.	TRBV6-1	TGTGCCAGCAGTGCAGGGGTCGGCATGAACACTGAAGCTTTCTTT	CASSAGVGMNTEAFF
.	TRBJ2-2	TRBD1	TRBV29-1	TGCAGCGCCGTGGACAGGGGCCGCACCGGGGAGCTGTTTTTT	CSAVDRGRTGELFF
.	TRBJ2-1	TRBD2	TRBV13	TGTGCCAGCAGCTCGCGGGGGGGCCTCAATGAGCAGTTCTTC	CASSSRGGLNEQFF
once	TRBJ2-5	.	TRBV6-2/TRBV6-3	TGTGCCAGCACTCTTGCCCGCACTTACCAAGAGACCCAGTACTTC	CASTLARTYQETQYF
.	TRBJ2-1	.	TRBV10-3	TGTGCCATCAGTGAGTCTACAGGGATTCCCGAGCAGTTCTTC	CAISESTGIPEQFF
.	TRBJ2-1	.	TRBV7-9	TGTGCCAGCAGCGGACTCCTTTTCTCCTACAATGAGCAGTTCTTC	CASSGLLFSYNEQFF
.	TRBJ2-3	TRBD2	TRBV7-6	TGTGCCAGCAGCATGGGACTAGCGGTTAGCACAGATACGCAGTATTTT	CASSMGLAVSTDTQYF
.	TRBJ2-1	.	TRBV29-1	TGCAGCGGGGCGGGCGGCTACAATGAGCAGTTCTTC	CSGAGGYNEQFF
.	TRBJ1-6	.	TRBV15	TGTGCCACCAGCAGAGCAAGTATCCGGGATCCTTATAATTCACCCCTCCACTTT	CATSRASIRDPYNSPLHF
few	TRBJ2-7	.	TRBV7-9	TGTACCAGCAGCCCCGAGAGTTACGAGCAGTACTTC	CTSSPESYEQYF
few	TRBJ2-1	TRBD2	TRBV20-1	TGCAGTGCTGTACAGACCCGGGAGGACAATGAGCAGTTCTTC	CSAVQTREDNEQFF
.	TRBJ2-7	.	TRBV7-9	TGTGCCAGCAGCTCCCCCCAAGGTGACGGGGGCTCCTACGAGCAGTACTTC	CASSSPQGDGGSYEQYF
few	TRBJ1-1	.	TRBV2	TGTGCCAGCAGTCCAAGGAGGGGGGAAATGAACACTGAAGCTTTCTTT	CASSPRRGEMNTEAFF
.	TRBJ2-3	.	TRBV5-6	TGTGCCGGCAGCCCCGGGACCATACCTAGCACAGATACGCAGTATTTT	CAGSPGTIPSTDTQYF
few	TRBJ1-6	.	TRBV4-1	TGCGCCAGCAGCCAAACAGGTCCCTATTCACCCCTCCACTTT	CASSQTGPYSPLHF
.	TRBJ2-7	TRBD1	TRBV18	TGTGCCAGCTCAGAGACAGGGGAATTCTCCTACGAGCAGTACTTC	CASSETGEFSYEQYF
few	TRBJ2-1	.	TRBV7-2	TGTGCCAGCAGTCCACGCTTCCTGGATGAGCAGTTCTTC	CASSPRFLDEQFF
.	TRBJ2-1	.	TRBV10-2	TGCGCCAGCAGGCAAAACTACAATGAGCAGTTCTTC	CASRQNYNEQFF
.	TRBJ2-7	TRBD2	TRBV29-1	TGCAGCGTTGAGGGGGGGATGGGCTACGAGCAGTACTTC	CSVEGGMGYEQYF
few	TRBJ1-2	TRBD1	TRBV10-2	TGCGCCAGCAGTGGATCCGGGACAGGGGAAAGCTACACCTTC	CASSGSGTGESYTF
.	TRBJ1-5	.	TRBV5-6	TGTGCCAGCAGCTTAGGAGGGTCGGCCCAGCCCCAGCATTTT	CASSLGGSAQPQHF
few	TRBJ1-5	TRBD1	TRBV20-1	TGCAGTGCTAAGGACAGGAGTTATAGCAATCAGCCCCAGCATTTT	CSAKDRSYSNQPQHF
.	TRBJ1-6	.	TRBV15	TGTGCCACCAGCAGTGGTGTTGCAGGAACCTATTCACCCCTCCACTTT	CATSSGVAGTYSPLHF
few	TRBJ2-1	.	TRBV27	TGTGCCAGCAGGGTCGGGGGAAGTTACAATGAGCAGTTCTTC	CASRVGGSYNEQFF
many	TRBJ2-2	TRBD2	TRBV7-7	TGTGCTAGCAGCAAGGGGACTAGCGGCACCGGGGAGCTGTTTTTT	CASSKGTSGTGELFF
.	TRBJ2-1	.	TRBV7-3	TGTGCCAGCAGCTTAATCATCGGAGGGGCGAATGAGCAGTTCTTC	CASSLIIGGANEQFF
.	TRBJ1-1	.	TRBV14	TGTGCCAGCAGCCAAAGATCCCCGTGGGGGGGTGGAAATAAATTAGAAGCTTTCTTT	CASSQRSPWGGGNKLEAFF
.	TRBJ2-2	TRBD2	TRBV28	TGTGCCAGCAGCTCCCCCACTAGGGACTACCAGTACACCGGGGAGCTGTTTTTT	CASSSPTRDYQYTGELFF
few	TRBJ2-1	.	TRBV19	TGTGCCAGTAGTATGGGGGTCCTAAGCGCGGGCAATGAGCAGTTCTTC	CASSMGVLSAGNEQFF
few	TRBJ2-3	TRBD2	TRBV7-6	TGTGCCAGCAGCCTGGGACTAGCGGGGGGAGTTCCTAGCACAGATACGCAGTATTTT	CASSLGLAGGVPSTDTQYF
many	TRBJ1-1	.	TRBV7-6	TGTGCCAGCAGCTTAAAACCCTTGAACACTGAAGCTTTCTTT	CASSLKPLNTEAFF
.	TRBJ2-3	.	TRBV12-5	TGTGCTAGTGGTTTGAGCCCCAGCGATACGCAGTATTTT	CASGLSPSDTQYF